The following is a T cell receptor (beta chain) sequence with its context. The antigen is unknown. The germline gives CDR1 MDHEN, CDR2 SYDVKM. The CDR3 loop spans 13 amino acids. V lost 8 bases to trimming and J lost 6 bases, with 16 bases between them. The data derive from a study of T cell responses to AZD1222 COVID-19 vaccine. Study context: Second-dose intervals of approximately 4 or approximately 12 weeks were pooled.

Findings and limits, study-wide: Rises in breadth and depth of Spike-specific TCRs came after two AZD1222 doses. Donors were chiefly white British, with a greater number of females, and clonal diversity was perhaps underestimated. Baseline serology detected seropositivity in only five to seven AZD1222 recipients.

Using immunoSEQ multiplex PCR, the repertoire was profiled, and TCRdb retains in-frame clones only, with some absent. This sample has roughly 180,000 clones; 90% to 95% occur once, and the top ten carry under 2.5%. The starting material was peripheral blood, obtained on day 0 of AZD1222 vaccination. V is TRBV28 and J is TRBJ1-2, with a tentative D call TRBD1 (5 bases). This sequence was found in an adult in good health. In DNA, the CDR3 is TGTGCCAGCTCGTCCGGACAAGTCGATGGCTACACCTTC. Its protein product is CASSSGQVDGYTF.